This record looks at one TCR beta chain sequence and its context. The antigen remains undetermined. From the RT-PCR reads, TCRdb called clonotypes with MiXCR, one entry per CDR3 protein. The profile shows about 800,000 distinct CDR3 sequences, approximately 21% of them singletons. This record comes from a study of response to subunit inactivated influenza vaccine. Findings and caveats of the study: The authors offered the suggestion that each seasonal influenza vaccination recruits few new T cells.

This CDR3 contains 17 residues. V lost 3 bases and J 2 bases, leaving 14 bases between the germline ends. Germline assignment: CDR1 SGHAT and CDR2 FQNNGV. The J gene is TRBJ1-6, the V gene TRBV11-2; D unresolved. The receptor's source is a man aged 45-65 years who received an inactivated influenza vaccine. The source was PBMCs from blood, collected 5 days after vaccination. The CDR3 DNA reads TGTGCCAGCAGCTTCGGACGAGTGACGGCCTATAATTCACCCCTCCACTTT. Translated, it gives CASSFGRVTAYNSPLHF.